This TCR beta chain was captured in a study of blood T cells in healthy people across ages. A second PCR, run for roughly 7 to 11 cycles, used a sample-barcoded 5' primer plus a J-beta primer mix. The template-switch adaptor, which had 12 random nucleotides, put a tag on each cDNA molecule. Sequencing recovered at least 3 million CDR3-containing paired-end reads from each sample. TCRdb reprocessed the 5' RACE reads via MiXCR and lists one record per CDR3 protein. The sample contains 600,000 to 800,000 distinct CDR3 sequences, about 51% of which appear only once. This clonotype was seen a handful of times. Germline loops: CDR1 LNHDA, CDR2 SQIVND (reference sequence). This CDR3 has 17 amino acids. The germline V and J ends were trimmed by 8 bases and 6 bases, with 28 bases remaining between them. Per-sample PBMC isolation yielded at least 6.5 million cells. Total RNA extraction produced at least 5 micrograms (per sample) for the study.

The receptor comes from a woman older than 75 in good health. Specimen: blood. The chain employs TRBV19 and TRBJ1-1, with D possibly TRBD1 on 5 matching bases. CDR3 region: CASPNRSGTPNGAEAFF. DNA for the CDR3: TGTGCCAGTCCAAACCGCTCCGGGACCCCCAACGGGGCTGAAGCTTTCTTT.